The T cell receptor (beta chain) under discussion was sequenced for a study of blood T cell repertoires in COVID-19. Study details: Italy, Spain and the United States were the sources of the convalescent and acute COVID-19 samples.

As processed by the authors: Amplified reference gene primers provided the basis for estimating nucleated cell counts. Sequencing used immunoSEQ multiplex PCR; TCRdb keeps in-frame clones, though not all of them. The DNA gave D and trimming, while V, J and clone size come from that table. This table has 50,000 to 55,000 clones, around 84% appearing once. V was pared by 5 bases and J by 2 bases, with 8 bases of the junction left unmatched. The V gene's germline CDR1 is SNHLY and CDR2 FYNNEI. The CDR3 has 16 residues. The clonotype comes from a man between 65 and 85 years old with acute or convalescent COVID-19. This chain links TRBV2 with TRBJ2-2; 7 positions agree with TRBD1. The sequenced material came from peripheral blood. The CDR3 loop is CASSRQGGGNTGELFF. The DNA for the CDR3 is TGTGCCAGCAGTCGTCAAGGGGGCGGAAACACCGGGGAGCTGTTTTTT.